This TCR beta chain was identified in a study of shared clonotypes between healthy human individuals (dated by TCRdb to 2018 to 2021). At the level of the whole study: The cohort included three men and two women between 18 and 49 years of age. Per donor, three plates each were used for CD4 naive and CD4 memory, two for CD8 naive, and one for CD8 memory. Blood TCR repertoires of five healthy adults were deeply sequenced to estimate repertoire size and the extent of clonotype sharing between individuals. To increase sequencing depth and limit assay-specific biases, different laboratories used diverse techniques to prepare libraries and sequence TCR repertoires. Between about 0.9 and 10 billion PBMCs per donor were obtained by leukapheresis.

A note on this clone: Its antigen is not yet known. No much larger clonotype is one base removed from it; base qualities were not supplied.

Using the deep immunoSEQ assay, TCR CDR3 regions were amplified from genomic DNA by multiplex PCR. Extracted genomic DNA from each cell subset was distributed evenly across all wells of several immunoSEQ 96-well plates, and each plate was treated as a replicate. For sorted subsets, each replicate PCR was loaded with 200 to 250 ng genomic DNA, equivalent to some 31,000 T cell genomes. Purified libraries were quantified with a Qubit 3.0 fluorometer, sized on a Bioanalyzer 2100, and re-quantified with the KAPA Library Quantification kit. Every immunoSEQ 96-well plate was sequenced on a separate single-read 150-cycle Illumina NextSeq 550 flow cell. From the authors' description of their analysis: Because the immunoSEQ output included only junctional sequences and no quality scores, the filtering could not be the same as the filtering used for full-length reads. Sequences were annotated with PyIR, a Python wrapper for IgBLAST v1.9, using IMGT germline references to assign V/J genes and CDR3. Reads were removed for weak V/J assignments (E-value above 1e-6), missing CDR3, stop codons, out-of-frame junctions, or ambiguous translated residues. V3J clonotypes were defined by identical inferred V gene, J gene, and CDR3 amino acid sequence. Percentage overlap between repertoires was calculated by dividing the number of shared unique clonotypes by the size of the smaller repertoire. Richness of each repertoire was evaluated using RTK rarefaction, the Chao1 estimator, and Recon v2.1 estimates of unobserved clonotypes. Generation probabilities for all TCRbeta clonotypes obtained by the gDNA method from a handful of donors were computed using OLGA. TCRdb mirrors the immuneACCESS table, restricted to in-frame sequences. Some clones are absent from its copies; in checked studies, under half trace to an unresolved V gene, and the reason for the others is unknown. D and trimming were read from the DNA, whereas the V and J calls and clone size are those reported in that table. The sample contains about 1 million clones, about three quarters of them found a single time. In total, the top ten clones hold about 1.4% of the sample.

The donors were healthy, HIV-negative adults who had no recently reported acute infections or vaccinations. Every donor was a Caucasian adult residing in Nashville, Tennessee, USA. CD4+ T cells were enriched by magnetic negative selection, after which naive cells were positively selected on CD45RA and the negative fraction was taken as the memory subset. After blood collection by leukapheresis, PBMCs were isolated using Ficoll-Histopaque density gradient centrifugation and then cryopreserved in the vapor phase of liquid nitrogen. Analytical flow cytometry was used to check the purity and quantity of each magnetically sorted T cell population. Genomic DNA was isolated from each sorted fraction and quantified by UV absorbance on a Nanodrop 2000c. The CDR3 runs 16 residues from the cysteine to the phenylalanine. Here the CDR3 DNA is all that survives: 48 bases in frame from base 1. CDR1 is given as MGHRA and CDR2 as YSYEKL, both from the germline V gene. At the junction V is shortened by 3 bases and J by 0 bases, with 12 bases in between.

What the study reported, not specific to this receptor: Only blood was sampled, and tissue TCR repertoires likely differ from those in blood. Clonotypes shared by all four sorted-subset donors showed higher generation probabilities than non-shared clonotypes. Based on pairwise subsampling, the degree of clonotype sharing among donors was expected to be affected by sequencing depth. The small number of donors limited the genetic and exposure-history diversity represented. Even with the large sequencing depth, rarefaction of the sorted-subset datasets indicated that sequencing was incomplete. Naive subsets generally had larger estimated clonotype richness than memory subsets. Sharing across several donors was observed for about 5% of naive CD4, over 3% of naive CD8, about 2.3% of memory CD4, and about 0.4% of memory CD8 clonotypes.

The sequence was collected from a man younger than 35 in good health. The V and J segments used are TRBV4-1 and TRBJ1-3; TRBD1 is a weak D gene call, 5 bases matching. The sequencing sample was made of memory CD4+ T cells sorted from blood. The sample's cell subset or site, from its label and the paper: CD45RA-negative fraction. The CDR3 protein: CASSQEDSYSGNTIYF. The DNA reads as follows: TGCGCCAGCAGCCAGGAAGACAGCTACTCTGGAAACACCATATATTTT.